This T cell receptor beta chain was found in a study of blood T cell repertoires in COVID-19. About the research overall: There were acute and convalescent COVID-19 samples, and they came from the United States, Italy and Spain. The analysed material was cDNA or gDNA that came from T cells, B-cell-depleted T cells, or PBMCs.

From germline, CDR1 is SNHLY and CDR2 FYNNEI. The CDR3 length is 13 residues. Trimming cost V 6 bases and J 8 bases; bases outside gene matches: 7. Profiled with immunoSEQ multiplex PCR; TCRdb holds only in-frame clones, not every one. The data hold some 350,000 clones, with more than 85% observed a single time. Input material: peripheral blood. The TCR sequence derives from a human donor in a cohort sampled during active COVID-19. The genes are TRBV2 and TRBJ1-3; 7 bases are shared with TRBD1. The CDR3 here is CASRVTGVDTIYF. The CDR3, as DNA: TGTGCCAGCAGAGTAACAGGGGTTGACACCATATATTTT.